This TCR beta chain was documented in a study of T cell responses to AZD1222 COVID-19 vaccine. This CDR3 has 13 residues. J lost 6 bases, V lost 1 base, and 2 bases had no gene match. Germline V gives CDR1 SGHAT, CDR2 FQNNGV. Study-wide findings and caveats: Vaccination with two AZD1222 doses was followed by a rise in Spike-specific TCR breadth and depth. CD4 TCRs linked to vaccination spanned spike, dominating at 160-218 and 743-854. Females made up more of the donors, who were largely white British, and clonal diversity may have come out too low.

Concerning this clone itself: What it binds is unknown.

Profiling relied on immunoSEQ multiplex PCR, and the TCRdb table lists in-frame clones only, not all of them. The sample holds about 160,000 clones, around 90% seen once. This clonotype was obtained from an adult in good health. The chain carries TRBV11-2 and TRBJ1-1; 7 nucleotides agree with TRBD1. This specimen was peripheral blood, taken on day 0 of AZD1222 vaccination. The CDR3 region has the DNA TGTGCCAGCAGCTTAGTAAGGGGGCCTGAAGCTTTCTTT. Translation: CASSLVRGPEAFF.